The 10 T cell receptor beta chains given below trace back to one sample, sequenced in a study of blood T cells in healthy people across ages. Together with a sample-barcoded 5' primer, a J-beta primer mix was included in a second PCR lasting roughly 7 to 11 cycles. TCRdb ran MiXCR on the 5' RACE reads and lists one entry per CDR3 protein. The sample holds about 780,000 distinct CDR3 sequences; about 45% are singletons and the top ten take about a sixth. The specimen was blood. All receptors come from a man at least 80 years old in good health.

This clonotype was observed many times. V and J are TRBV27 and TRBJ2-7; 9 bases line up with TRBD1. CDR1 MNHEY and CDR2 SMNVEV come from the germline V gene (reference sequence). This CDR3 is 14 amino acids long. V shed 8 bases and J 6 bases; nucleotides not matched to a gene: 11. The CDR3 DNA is TGTGCCAGCCGGGGGACAGGGACTCTGGGCGAGCAGTACTTC. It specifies CASRGTGTLGEQYF.

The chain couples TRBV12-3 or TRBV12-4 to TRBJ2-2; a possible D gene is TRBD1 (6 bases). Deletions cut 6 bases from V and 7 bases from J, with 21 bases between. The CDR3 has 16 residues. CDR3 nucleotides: TGTGCCAGCAGCCCGCGAGGGGGATGGGATCGCGGGGAGCTGTTTTTT. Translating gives CASSPRGGWDRGELFF.

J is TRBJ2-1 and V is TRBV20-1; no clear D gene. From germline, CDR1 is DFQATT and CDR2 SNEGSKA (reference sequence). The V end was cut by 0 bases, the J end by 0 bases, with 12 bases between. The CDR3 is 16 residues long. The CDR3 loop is CSARDRSRSSYNEQFF. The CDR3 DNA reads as TGCAGTGCTAGAGATCGTAGCAGAAGCTCCTACAATGAGCAGTTCTTC.

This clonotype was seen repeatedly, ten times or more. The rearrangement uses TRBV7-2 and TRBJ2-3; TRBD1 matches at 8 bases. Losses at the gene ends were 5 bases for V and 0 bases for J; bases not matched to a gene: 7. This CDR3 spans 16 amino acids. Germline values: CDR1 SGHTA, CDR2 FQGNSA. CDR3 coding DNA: TGTGCCAGCAGCACCAACAGGGGGTATAGCACAGATACGCAGTATTTT. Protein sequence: CASSTNRGYSTDTQYF.

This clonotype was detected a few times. The CDR3 bases are TGTGCCAGCAGCTTGACAGCACCACAAGAGACCCAGTACTTC. Translation: CASSLTAPQETQYF. The rearrangement joins TRBV5-5 to TRBJ2-5; no firm D call. This CDR3 contains 14 residues. Germline CDR1 is SGHKS and CDR2 is YYEKEE (reference sequence). V dropped 1 base and J dropped 2 bases, with 9 bases sitting between them.

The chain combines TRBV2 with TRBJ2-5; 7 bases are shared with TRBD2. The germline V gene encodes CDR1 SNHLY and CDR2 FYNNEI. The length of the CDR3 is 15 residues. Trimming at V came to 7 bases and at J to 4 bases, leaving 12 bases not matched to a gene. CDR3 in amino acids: CASTLGGIVGETQYF. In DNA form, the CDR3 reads TGTGCCAGCACTTTGGGGGGGATTGTGGGAGAGACCCAGTACTTC.

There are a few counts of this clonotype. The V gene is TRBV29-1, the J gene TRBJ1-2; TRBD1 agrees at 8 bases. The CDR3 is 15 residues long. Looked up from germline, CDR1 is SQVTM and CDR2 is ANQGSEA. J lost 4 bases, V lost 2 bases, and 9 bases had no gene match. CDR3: CSVEPGTGGFYGYTF. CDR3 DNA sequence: TGCAGCGTTGAACCCGGGACAGGTGGATTCTATGGCTACACCTTC.

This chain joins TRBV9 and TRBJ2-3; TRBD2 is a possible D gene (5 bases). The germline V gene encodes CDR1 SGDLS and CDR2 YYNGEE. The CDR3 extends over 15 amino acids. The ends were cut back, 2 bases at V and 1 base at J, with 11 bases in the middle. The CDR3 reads CASSVIGVRTDTQYF. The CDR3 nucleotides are TGTGCCAGCAGCGTCATCGGGGTTCGCACAGATACGCAGTATTTT. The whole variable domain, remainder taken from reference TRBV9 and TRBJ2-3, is DSGVTQTPKHLITATGQRVTLRCSPRSGDLSVYWYQQSLDQGLQFLIQYYNGEERAKGNILERFSAQQFPDLHSELNLSSLELGDSALYFCASSVIGVRTDTQYFGPGTRLTVL.

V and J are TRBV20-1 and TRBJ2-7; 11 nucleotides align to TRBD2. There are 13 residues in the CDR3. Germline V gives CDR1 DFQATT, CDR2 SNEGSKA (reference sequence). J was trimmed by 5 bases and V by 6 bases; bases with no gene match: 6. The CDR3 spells CSARLAGFHEQYF. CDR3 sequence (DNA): TGCAGTGCGAGACTAGCGGGGTTCCACGAGCAGTACTTC.

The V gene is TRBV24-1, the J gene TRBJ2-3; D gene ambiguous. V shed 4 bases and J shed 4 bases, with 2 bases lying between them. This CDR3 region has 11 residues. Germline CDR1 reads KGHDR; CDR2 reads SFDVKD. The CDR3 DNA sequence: TGTGCCACCAGTGAGGCAGATACGCAGTATTTT. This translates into CATSEADTQYF.